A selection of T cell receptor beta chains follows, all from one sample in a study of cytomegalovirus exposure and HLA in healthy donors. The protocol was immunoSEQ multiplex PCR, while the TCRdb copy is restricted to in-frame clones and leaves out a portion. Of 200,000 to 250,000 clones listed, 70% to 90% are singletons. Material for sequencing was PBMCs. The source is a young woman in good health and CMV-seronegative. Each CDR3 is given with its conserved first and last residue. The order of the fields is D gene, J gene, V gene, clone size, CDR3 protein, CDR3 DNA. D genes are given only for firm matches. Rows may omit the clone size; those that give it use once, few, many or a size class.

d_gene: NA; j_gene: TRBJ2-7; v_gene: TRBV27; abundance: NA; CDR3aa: CASRKLREGDKYEQYF; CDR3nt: TGTGCCAGCAGGAAACTTCGGGAAGGGGATAAGTACGAGCAGTACTTC
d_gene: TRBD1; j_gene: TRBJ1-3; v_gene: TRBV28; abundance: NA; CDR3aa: CASSSPGQGDGNTIYF; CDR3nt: TGTGCCAGCAGTAGCCCGGGACAGGGGGACGGAAACACCATATATTTT
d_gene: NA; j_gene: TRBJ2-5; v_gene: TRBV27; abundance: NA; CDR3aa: CASRSQETQYF; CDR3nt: TGTGCCAGCAGGTCACAAGAGACCCAGTACTTC
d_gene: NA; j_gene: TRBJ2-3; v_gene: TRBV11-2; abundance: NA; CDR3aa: CASSTGDTQYF; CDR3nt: TGTGCCAGCAGCACAGGGGATACGCAGTATTTT
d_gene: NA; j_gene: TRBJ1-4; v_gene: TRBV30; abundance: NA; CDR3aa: CAWSRGDEKLFF; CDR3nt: TGTGCCTGGAGTCGGGGGGATGAAAAACTGTTTTTT
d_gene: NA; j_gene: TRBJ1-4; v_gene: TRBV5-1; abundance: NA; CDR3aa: CASSRGRGDEKLFF; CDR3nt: TGCGCCAGCAGCCGGGGGAGGGGAGATGAAAAACTGTTTTTT
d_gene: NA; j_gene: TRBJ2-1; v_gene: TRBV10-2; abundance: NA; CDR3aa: CASSGTGSFYNEQFF; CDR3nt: TGCGCCAGCAGTGGTACAGGATCCTTCTACAATGAGCAGTTCTTC
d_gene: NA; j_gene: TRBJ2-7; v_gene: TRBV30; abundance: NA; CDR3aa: CAWSTDSYEQYF; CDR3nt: TGTGCCTGGAGTACGGACAGCTACGAGCAGTACTTC
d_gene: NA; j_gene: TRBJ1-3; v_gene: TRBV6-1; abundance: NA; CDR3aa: CASSEMLGTGVPGNTIYF; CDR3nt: TGTGCCAGCAGTGAAATGCTCGGGACCGGGGTACCCGGAAACACCATATATTTT
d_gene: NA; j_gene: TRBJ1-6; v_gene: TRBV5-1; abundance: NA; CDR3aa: CASSQMSDDYNSPLHF; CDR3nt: TGCGCCAGCAGCCAAATGTCCGACGACTATAATTCACCCCTCCACTTT
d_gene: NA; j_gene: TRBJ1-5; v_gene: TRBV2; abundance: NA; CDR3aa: CASSEGGSSNQPQHF; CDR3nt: TGTGCCAGCAGTGAAGGAGGGTCGAGCAATCAGCCCCAGCATTTT
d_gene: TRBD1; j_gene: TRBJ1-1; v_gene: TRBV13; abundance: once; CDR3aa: CASSSGGRGFNTEAFF; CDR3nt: TGTGCCAGCAGCTCAGGGGGCCGAGGGTTTAACACTGAAGCTTTCTTT
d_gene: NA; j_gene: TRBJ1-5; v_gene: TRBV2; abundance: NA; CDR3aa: CASSEALGQPQHF; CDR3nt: TGTGCCAGCAGTGAAGCGCTTGGTCAGCCCCAGCATTTT
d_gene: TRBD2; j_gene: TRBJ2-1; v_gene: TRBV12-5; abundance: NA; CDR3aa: CASGLVVASGGHSYNEQFF; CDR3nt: TGTGCTAGTGGTTTGGTAGTGGCTAGCGGGGGGCATTCCTACAATGAGCAGTTCTTC
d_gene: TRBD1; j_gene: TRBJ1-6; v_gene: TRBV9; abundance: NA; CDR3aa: CASSAPAGTGYNSPLHF; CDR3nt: TGTGCCAGCAGCGCGCCGGCGGGGACAGGGTATAATTCACCCCTCCACTTT
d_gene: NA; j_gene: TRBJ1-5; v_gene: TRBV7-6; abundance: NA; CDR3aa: CASSSGGWNSNQPQHF; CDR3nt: TGTGCCAGCAGCTCAGGAGGTTGGAATAGCAATCAGCCCCAGCATTTT
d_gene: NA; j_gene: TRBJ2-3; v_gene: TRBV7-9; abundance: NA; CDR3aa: CASSYTDTQYF; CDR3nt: TGTGCCAGCAGCTACACAGATACGCAGTATTTT
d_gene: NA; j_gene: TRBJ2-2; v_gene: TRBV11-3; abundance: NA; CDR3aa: CASSRRGDTGELFF; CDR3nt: TGTGCCAGCAGCCGCAGGGGGGACACCGGGGAGCTGTTTTTT
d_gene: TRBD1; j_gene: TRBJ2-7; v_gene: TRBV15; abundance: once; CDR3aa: CATSRGTGAAYEQYF; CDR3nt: TGTGCCACCAGCAGAGGGACAGGGGCTGCCTACGAGCAGTACTTC
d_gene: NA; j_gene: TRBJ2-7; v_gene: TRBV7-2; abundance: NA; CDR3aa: CASSLLSHEQYF; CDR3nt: TGTGCCAGCAGCTTACTTAGCCACGAGCAGTACTTC
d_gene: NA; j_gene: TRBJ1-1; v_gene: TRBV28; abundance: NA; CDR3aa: CASSYSSLNTEAFF; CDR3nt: TGTGCCAGCAGTTACTCTTCACTGAACACTGAAGCTTTCTTT
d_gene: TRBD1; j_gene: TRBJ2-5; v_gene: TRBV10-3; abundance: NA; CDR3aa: CAISDPGQGQETQYF; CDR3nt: TGTGCCATCAGTGATCCGGGACAGGGACAAGAGACCCAGTACTTC
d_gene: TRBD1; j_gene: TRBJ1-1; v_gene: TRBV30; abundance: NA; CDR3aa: CAWRPDRDTEAFF; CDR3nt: TGTGCCTGGAGACCGGACAGGGACACTGAAGCTTTCTTT
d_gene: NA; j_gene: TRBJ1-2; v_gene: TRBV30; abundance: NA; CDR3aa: CAWSIRDGRRGAF; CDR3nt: TGTGCCTGGAGTATTCGGGACGGCCGTAGGGGCGCCTTC
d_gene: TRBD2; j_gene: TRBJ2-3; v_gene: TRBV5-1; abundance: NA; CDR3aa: CASSRGASGSTDTQYF; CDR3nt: TGCGCCAGCAGCCGAGGCGCTAGCGGTAGCACAGATACGCAGTATTTT
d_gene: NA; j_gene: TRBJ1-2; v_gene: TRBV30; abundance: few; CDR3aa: CAWSVQRGYGYTF; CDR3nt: TGTGCCTGGAGTGTACAGAGGGGGTATGGCTACACCTTC
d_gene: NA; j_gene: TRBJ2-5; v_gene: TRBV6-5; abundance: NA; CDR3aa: CASSRTVGTQYF; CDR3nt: TGTGCCAGCAGCCGCACCGTGGGGACCCAGTACTTC
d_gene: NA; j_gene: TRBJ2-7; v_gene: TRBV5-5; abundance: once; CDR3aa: CASSFQPSYEQYF; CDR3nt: TGTGCCAGCAGCTTTCAGCCCTCCTACGAGCAGTACTTC
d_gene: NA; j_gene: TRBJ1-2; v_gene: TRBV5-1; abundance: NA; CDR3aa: CASSTGERTYGYTF; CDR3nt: TGCGCCAGCAGCACGGGAGAACGGACCTATGGCTACACCTTC
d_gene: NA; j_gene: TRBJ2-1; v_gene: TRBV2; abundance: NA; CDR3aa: CASSELPYNEQFF; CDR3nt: TGTGCCAGCAGTGAGCTACCGTACAATGAGCAGTTCTTC
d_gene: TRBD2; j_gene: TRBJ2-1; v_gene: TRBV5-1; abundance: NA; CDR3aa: CASSFSLAGRYNEQFF; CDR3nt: TGCGCCAGCAGCTTTAGCCTAGCGGGGAGGTACAATGAGCAGTTCTTC
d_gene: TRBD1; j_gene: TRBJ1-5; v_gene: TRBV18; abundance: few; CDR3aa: CASSPGGQGVYQPQHF; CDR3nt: TGTGCCAGCTCACCGGGGGGACAGGGGGTATATCAGCCCCAGCATTTT
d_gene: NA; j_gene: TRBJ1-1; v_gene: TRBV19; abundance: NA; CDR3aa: CASSVWGNTEAFF; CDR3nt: TGTGCCAGTAGTGTGTGGGGGAACACTGAAGCTTTCTTT
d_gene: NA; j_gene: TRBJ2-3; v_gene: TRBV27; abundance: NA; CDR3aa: CASSLRRTDTQYF; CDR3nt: TGTGCCAGCAGTTTACGTCGTACAGATACGCAGTATTTT
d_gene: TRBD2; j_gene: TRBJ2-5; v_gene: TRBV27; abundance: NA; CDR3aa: CASSPLRGVEETQYF; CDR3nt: TGTGCCAGCAGTCCCCTGCGGGGGGTTGAGGAGACCCAGTACTTC
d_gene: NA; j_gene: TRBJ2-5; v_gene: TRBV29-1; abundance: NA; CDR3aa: CSVGRGEETQYF; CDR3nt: TGCAGCGTTGGGCGTGGGGAAGAGACCCAGTACTTC
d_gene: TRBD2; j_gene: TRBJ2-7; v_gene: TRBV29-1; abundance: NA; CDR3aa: CSVSTSAAYEQYF; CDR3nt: TGCAGCGTCTCGACTAGCGCCGCCTACGAGCAGTACTTC
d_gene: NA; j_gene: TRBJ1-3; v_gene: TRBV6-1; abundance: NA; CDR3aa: CASSAIDSSGNTIYF; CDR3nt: TGTGCCAGCAGTGCAATAGACAGTTCTGGAAACACCATATATTTT
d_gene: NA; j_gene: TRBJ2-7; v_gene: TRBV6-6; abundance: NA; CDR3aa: CASSSPDRSSYEQYF; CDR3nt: TGTGCCAGCAGTTCCCCGGACCGAAGCTCCTACGAGCAGTACTTC
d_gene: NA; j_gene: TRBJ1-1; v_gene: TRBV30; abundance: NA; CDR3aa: CAWTGDLIPNTEAFF; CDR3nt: TGTGCCTGGACAGGGGACCTTATCCCGAACACTGAAGCTTTCTTT
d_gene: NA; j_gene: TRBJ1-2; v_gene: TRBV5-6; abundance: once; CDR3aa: CASSSTQSGIFGYTF; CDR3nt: TGTGCCAGCAGCTCCACCCAATCCGGGATCTTTGGCTACACCTTC
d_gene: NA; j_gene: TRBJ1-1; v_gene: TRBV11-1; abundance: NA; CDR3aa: CASSSQGNTEAFF; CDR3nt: TGTGCCAGCAGCTCACAGGGGAACACTGAAGCTTTCTTT
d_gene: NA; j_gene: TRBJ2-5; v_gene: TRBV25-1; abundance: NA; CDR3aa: CASSEFSGDGETQYF; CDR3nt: TGTGCCAGCAGTGAATTTTCAGGGGACGGGGAGACCCAGTACTTC
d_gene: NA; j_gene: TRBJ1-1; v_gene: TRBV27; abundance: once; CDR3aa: CASSFGDGRRNTEAFF; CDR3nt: TGTGCCAGCAGTTTTGGGGATGGACGGAGGAACACTGAAGCTTTCTTT
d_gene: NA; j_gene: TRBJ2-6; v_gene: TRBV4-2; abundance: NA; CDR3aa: CASSQDRTSGANVLTF; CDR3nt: TGTGCCAGCAGCCAAGATAGGACCTCTGGGGCCAACGTCCTGACTTTC
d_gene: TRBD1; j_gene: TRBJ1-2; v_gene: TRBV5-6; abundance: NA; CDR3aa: CASSLGTGFNGYTF; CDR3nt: TGTGCCAGCAGCTTAGGGACAGGGTTTAATGGCTACACCTTC
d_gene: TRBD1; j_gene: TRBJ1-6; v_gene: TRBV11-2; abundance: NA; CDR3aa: CASSSQTGMGARLHF; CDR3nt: TGTGCCAGCAGCTCCCAGACAGGGATGGGTGCGCGCCTCCACTTT
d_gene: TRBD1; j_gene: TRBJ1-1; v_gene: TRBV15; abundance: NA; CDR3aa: CATSRDPGQGVVAFF; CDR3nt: TGTGCCACCAGCAGAGATCCGGGACAGGGGGTGGTAGCTTTCTTT
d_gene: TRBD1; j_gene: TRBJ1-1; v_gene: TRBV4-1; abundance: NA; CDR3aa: CASSQRQGGTEAFF; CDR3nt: TGCGCCAGCAGCCAAAGACAGGGAGGCACTGAAGCTTTCTTT
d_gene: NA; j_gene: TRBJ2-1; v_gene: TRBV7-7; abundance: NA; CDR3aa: CASSFTVGSANEQFF; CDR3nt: TGTGCCAGCAGCTTTACTGTTGGCTCGGCCAATGAGCAGTTCTTC
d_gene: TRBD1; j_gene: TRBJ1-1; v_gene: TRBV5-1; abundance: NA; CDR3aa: CASSFDRDTEAFF; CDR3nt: TGCGCCAGCAGCTTTGACAGGGACACTGAAGCTTTCTTT
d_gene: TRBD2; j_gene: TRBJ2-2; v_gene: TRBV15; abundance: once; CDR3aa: CATSRDPGLAGGELFF; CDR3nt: TGTGCCACCAGCAGAGACCCGGGACTAGCGGGCGGGGAGCTGTTTTTT
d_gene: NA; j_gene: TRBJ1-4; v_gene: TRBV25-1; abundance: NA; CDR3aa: CASSGGLRSEKLFF; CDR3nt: TGTGCCAGCAGTGGGGGACTTAGGTCTGAAAAACTGTTTTTT
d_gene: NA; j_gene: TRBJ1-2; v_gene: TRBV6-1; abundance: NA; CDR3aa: CASSEGIQGQANYGYTF; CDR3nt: TGTGCCAGCAGTGAAGGGATCCAGGGACAAGCTAACTATGGCTACACCTTC
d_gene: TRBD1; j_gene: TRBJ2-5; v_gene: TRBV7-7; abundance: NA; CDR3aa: CASSYRGTGKETQYF; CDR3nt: TGTGCCAGCAGCTACAGAGGGACAGGGAAAGAGACCCAGTACTTC
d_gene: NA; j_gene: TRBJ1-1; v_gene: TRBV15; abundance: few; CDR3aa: CATSVDVTEAFF; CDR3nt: TGTGCCACCAGCGTAGATGTAACTGAAGCTTTCTTT